Below are 32 T cell receptor beta chains sequenced from a single sample in a study of T-cell reconstitution after alpha-beta-depleted transplantation in children. Unique molecular identifiers were incorporated during preparation of the TCRbeta library. TCRdb re-called the PCR reads with MiXCR, one entry per CDR3 protein. The sample has about 370,000 distinct CDR3 sequences, 20% seen once; the top ten hold less than 4.5%. Here the sequenced sample was PBMCs from the stem cell graft donor, taken from the stem cell graft. The receptors here all came from a human donor who donated a stem cell graft to a child with acute myeloid leukemia.

This clonotype was detected a few times. The gene calls are TRBV20-1 and TRBJ2-5; 9 nucleotides line up with TRBD2. The germline gives CDR1 DFQATT, CDR2 SNEGSKA (reference sequence). Trimming removed 0 bases from V and 4 bases from J; junction bases left unmatched: 9. CDR3 length: 16 residues. CDR3 DNA: TGCAGTGCTAGAGATGTGGCGGGAGGGCCGATAGAGACCCAGTACTTC. Its protein product is CSARDVAGGPIETQYF.

The rearrangement joins TRBV24-1 to TRBJ2-3; maybe TRBD1 (7 bases). V was trimmed by 4 bases and J by 1 base, leaving 17 bases between them. This CDR3 spans 17 amino acids. Looked up from germline, CDR1 is KGHDR and CDR2 is SFDVKD. The CDR3 loop reads CATSDRGTVRGTDTQYF. In DNA, the CDR3 is TGTGCCACCAGTGACCGGGGGACAGTCCGGGGCACAGATACGCAGTATTTT.

This clonotype was recorded at least ten times. V usage is TRBV20-1 and J usage is TRBJ2-1, with 10 bases fitting TRBD1. CDR1 is DFQATT and CDR2 is SNEGSKA in the germline V gene (reference sequence). The ends lost 7 bases at V and 5 bases at J; junction bases unmatched: 5. There are 13 residues in the CDR3. CDR3 protein: CSVRQGAHNEQFF. In DNA form, the CDR3 reads TGCAGTGTCCGACAGGGGGCCCACAATGAGCAGTTCTTC.

This clonotype was seen a few times. This chain connects TRBV20-1 to TRBJ1-1; D unresolved. V was pared by 3 bases and J by 0 bases, with 8 bases between. This CDR3 is built from 13 residues. Per the germline V gene, CDR1 is DFQATT and CDR2 is SNEGSKA (reference sequence). The CDR3 is CSASVGLNTEAFF. DNA for the CDR3: TGCAGTGCTAGCGTGGGGTTGAACACTGAAGCTTTCTTT.

The CDR3 here is CASSRLAGAQNIQYF. The CDR3 DNA follows: TGTGCCAGCAGCCGACTAGCGGGAGCACAAAACATTCAGTACTTC. The chain joins TRBV7-2 to TRBJ2-4; TRBD2 matches 12 bases. Germline assignment: CDR1 SGHTA and CDR2 FQGNSA. J was trimmed by 5 bases and V by 5 bases; bases with no gene match: 4. This CDR3 contains 15 residues.

This clonotype occurred many times. This chain links TRBV10-3 with TRBJ2-1; D is uncertain. This CDR3 region has 13 residues. Germline CDR1 ENHRY, CDR2 SYGVKD. Trimming took off 0 bases at V and 12 bases at J, with 12 bases between the two ends. The CDR3 loop is CAISESVLVGQFF. The CDR3 nucleotides are TGTGCCATCAGTGAGTCGGTGCTAGTGGGGCAGTTCTTC.

V and J are TRBV19 and TRBJ2-2; TRBD2 agrees at 11 bases. Germline V lookup: CDR1 LNHDA, CDR2 SQIVND (reference sequence). This CDR3 comprises 14 residues. V trimming: 6 bases; J trimming: 7 bases; junction bases outside the gene matches: 4. The CDR3: CASRPGLADGELFF. CDR3 coding DNA: TGTGCCAGTAGGCCGGGACTAGCGGACGGGGAGCTGTTTTTT.

This clonotype showed up just a few times. The chain links TRBV12-3 or TRBV12-4 to TRBJ2-5, with TRBD2 identical over 9 bases. This CDR3 has 16 amino acids. With V trimmed by 4 bases and J by 1 base, 7 bases remained unmatched. DNA of the CDR3: TGTGCCAGCAGTTCATATAAGGGACTAGCCCAAGAGACCCAGTACTTC. Its translation: CASSSYKGLAQETQYF.

In its sample, this clonotype was seen many times. The chain combines TRBV20-1 with TRBJ2-6; perhaps TRBD1 as D (5 bases). V lost 3 bases, J lost 2 bases, and 8 bases lay in between. This CDR3 has 14 residues. CDR1 and CDR2 from the germline V gene are DFQATT and SNEGSKA (reference sequence). The chain's CDR3 is CSASQGTGANVLTF. As DNA, the CDR3 is TGCAGTGCTAGCCAGGGAACTGGGGCCAACGTCCTGACTTTC.

This sequence joins TRBV6-5 and TRBJ2-3; 9 nucleotides match TRBD2. Germline values: CDR1 MNHEY, CDR2 SVGAGI. The CDR3 has 17 residues. V trimming: 8 bases; J trimming: 1 base; junction bases outside the gene matches: 13. DNA of the CDR3: TGTGCCAGCGGATACCCCGTAGTAGCGGGGGGCACAGATACGCAGTATTTT. This translates into CASGYPVVAGGTDTQYF.

Regarding this clonotype: One end of the junction is discordant with germline, which a read error may explain. V gene TRBV20-1 combines with J gene TRBJ2-3; 12 bases map to TRBD2. CDR1 and CDR2 from the germline V gene are DFQATT and SNEGSKA (reference sequence). The length of the CDR3 is 14 residues. The CDR3: CSTRTSGNTDTQYF. The DNA for the CDR3 is TGCAGTACTAGGACTAGCGGGAACACAGATACGCAGTATTTT.

This clonotype was found many times. V usage is TRBV6-5 and J usage is TRBJ2-5, with 13 bases fitting TRBD2. V gave up 4 bases and J gave up 4 bases; unmatched junction bases: 3. The CDR3 covers 15 residues. Germline V gives CDR1 MNHEY, CDR2 SVGAGI. CDR3 bases: TGTGCCAGCAGTTCCGGGACTAGCGGGATAGAGACCCAGTACTTC. Translated: CASSSGTSGIETQYF.

This chain uses TRBV20-1 with TRBJ2-7; possibly TRBD1 or TRBD2 for D (5 bases each). The V and J ends lost 1 base and 2 bases respectively, with 9 bases between them. The germline CDR1 and CDR2 sequences are DFQATT and SNEGSKA (reference sequence). This CDR3 region has 13 residues. This CDR3 is CSARGRGAYEQYF. The CDR3 nucleotides read TGCAGTGCTAGAGGTAGGGGAGCCTACGAGCAGTACTTC.

This clonotype has ten or more counts. The chain has TRBV5-1 and TRBJ1-2, with D uncertain. The V end lost 0 bases, the J end lost 4 bases, and 4 bases lay between the germline ends. The CDR3 sequence is 12 residues long. Germline assignment: CDR1 SGHRS and CDR2 YFSETQ. The CDR3 nucleotides are TGCGCCAGCAGCTTGGATGGCTATGGCTACACCTTC. Amino acid sequence: CASSLDGYGYTF. The whole variable domain, filled in from reference TRBV5-1 and TRBJ1-2, reads KAGVTQTPRYLIKTRGQQVTLSCSPISGHRSVSWYQQTPGQGLQFLFEYFSETQRNKGNFPGRFSGRQFSNSRSEMNVSTLELGDSALYLCASSLDGYGYTFGSGTRLTVV.

V is TRBV7-2 and J is TRBJ2-2, with a tentative D call TRBD2 (6 bases). Germline V gene sequence: CDR1 SGHTA, CDR2 FQGNSA. Between the trimmed V and J ends, which lost 6 bases and 6 bases, there was a span of 11 bases. This CDR3 comprises 13 residues. The CDR3 reads CASRAGGPGELFF. CDR3 bases: TGTGCCAGCAGAGCGGGCGGGCCCGGGGAGCTGTTTTTT. The variable domain in full, completed from reference TRBV7-2 and TRBJ2-2, reads GAGVSQSPSNKVTEKGKDVELRCDPISGHTALYWYRQSLGQGLEFLIYFQGNSAPDKSGLPSDRFSAERTGGSVSTLTIQRTQQEDSAVYLCASRAGGPGELFFGEGSRLTVL.

This clonotype turned up a few times. The chain links TRBV20-1 to TRBJ2-1; 9 bases fit TRBD2. CDR1 and CDR2 (germline): DFQATT, SNEGSKA (reference sequence). CDR3 length: 16 residues. V trimming: 0 bases; J trimming: 2 bases; junction bases outside the gene matches: 5. The CDR3 nucleotides are TGCAGTGCTAGAGATGGGGCTAGCGGGACCTACAATGAGCAGTTCTTC. Translation: CSARDGASGTYNEQFF.

This clonotype was detected only a few times. This chain uses TRBV20-1 with TRBJ2-5; TRBD2 matches 7 bases. CDR3 length: 13 residues. J gave up 7 bases and V 0 bases, and 5 bases lay outside the gene matches. Germline CDR1 is DFQATT and CDR2 is SNEGSKA (reference sequence). CDR3: CSAREGLQRTQYF. The DNA for the CDR3 is TGCAGTGCTAGAGAGGGACTACAGCGGACCCAGTACTTC.

The chain is built from TRBV7-9 and TRBJ2-1, with TRBD2 matching 12 bases. The V and J ends lost 4 bases and 7 bases, in that order; junction bases with no gene match: 8. The CDR3 runs 16 residues. Germline V gene lookup returns CDR1 SEHNR and CDR2 FQNEAQ (reference sequence). The DNA for the CDR3 is TGTGCCAGCAGCTCTCTAGCGGGAGGGCCAAGGAATGAGCAGTTCTTC. Translated, it gives CASSSLAGGPRNEQFF.

This clonotype was counted a few times. The chain couples TRBV5-1 to TRBJ2-5; 8 bases line up with TRBD2. V lost 0 bases to trimming and J lost 3 bases; unmatched junction nucleotides: 1. Germline V gives CDR1 SGHRS, CDR2 YFSETQ. This CDR3 is built from 14 residues. CDR3 in DNA: TGCGCCAGCAGCTTGGACGGGAGGGAAGAGACCCAGTACTTC. Amino acids: CASSLDGREETQYF.

The rearrangement joins TRBV24-1 to TRBJ2-3; the match to TRBD1 covers 7 bases. Trimming removed 5 bases from V and 0 bases from J; junction bases left unmatched: 4. Germline assignment: CDR1 KGHDR and CDR2 SFDVKD. This CDR3 spans 15 amino acids. CDR3 sequence: CATSGYRGSTDTQYF. DNA of the CDR3: TGTGCCACCAGTGGATACAGGGGTAGCACAGATACGCAGTATTTT.

J is TRBJ2-1 and V is TRBV7-9, with 7 bases matching TRBD2. Germline V gene lookup returns CDR1 SEHNR and CDR2 FQNEAQ (reference sequence). Trimming removed 1 base from V and 3 bases from J; junction bases left unmatched: 6. The CDR3 is made up of 16 amino acids. The CDR3, as DNA: TGTGCCAGCAGCTTAGGCGGGAGCGATCTCTACAATGAGCAGTTCTTC. Amino acids: CASSLGGSDLYNEQFF.

The chain joins TRBV12-3 or TRBV12-4 to TRBJ2-3; the D gene could be TRBD1 or TRBD2 (5 bases each). The V gene lost 7 bases and the J gene lost 1 base, with 15 bases spanning the gap. This CDR3 is 15 amino acids long. CDR3 DNA: TGTGCCAGCACTACGGGGCTAGGGGGCACAGATACGCAGTATTTT. Its protein is CASTTGLGGTDTQYF.

This clonotype was seen only a few times. V usage is TRBV27 and J usage is TRBJ2-2, with D maybe TRBD2 (6 bases). The germline V gene has CDR1 MNHEY and CDR2 SMNVEV (reference sequence). V was cut by 8 bases and J by 7 bases, with 17 bases left in between. The CDR3 totals 14 residues. CDR3 DNA: TGTGCCAGCTCGACCTGGGGGGACGGCGGGGAGCTGTTTTTT. As protein: CASSTWGDGGELFF.

The chain couples TRBV20-1 to TRBJ2-7, with 8 bases fitting TRBD1. Germline assignment: CDR1 DFQATT and CDR2 SNEGSKA (reference sequence). This CDR3 region has 13 residues. V shed 5 bases and J 3 bases; nucleotides not matched to a gene: 6. The CDR3 reads CSADSRGRYEQYF. CDR3 in DNA: TGCAGTGCTGACTCCAGGGGGCGCTACGAGCAGTACTTC.

The table lists this clonotype with a count of one. V and J are TRBV11-2 and TRBJ2-1; D ambiguous. Germline loops: CDR1 SGHAT, CDR2 FQNNGV. The CDR3 extends over 18 amino acids. V was trimmed by 1 base and J by 8 bases, leaving 24 bases between them. The CDR3 loop is CASSLGYLRYEYGDEQFF. The CDR3 bases are TGTGCCAGCAGCTTAGGATATCTACGGTACGAGTATGGCGATGAGCAGTTCTTC.

The chain uses TRBV5-1 and TRBJ2-1; D is ambiguous. Trimming pared 0 bases from V and 6 bases from J, leaving 13 bases between. Germline CDR1 SGHRS, CDR2 YFSETQ. CDR3 length: 15 residues. The CDR3: CASSLVLDPSNEQFF. DNA of the CDR3: TGCGCCAGCAGCTTGGTCCTAGATCCCTCCAATGAGCAGTTCTTC. Combining the CDR3 with reference TRBV5-1 and TRBJ2-1 gives the whole variable domain KAGVTQTPRYLIKTRGQQVTLSCSPISGHRSVSWYQQTPGQGLQFLFEYFSETQRNKGNFPGRFSGRQFSNSRSEMNVSTLELGDSALYLCASSLVLDPSNEQFFGPGTRLTVL.

A few counts support this clonotype. V usage is TRBV29-1 and J usage is TRBJ2-7; tentatively, D is TRBD2 (5 bases). Germline CDR1 reads SQVTM; CDR2 reads ANQGSEA. The CDR3 covers 13 residues. With 2 bases removed from V and 1 base from J, the gap between germline ends came to 9 bases. CDR3 DNA sequence: TGCAGCGTTGAATCTGGGGAGTCCTACGAGCAGTACTTC. Its protein is CSVESGESYEQYF.

In its sample, this clonotype was seen many times. This chain links TRBV20-1 with TRBJ2-7; TRBD1 might be the D (6 bases). The germline V and J ends were trimmed by 6 bases and 5 bases, with 11 bases remaining between them. The CDR3 sequence is 11 residues long. Germline values: CDR1 DFQATT, CDR2 SNEGSKA (reference sequence). The CDR3 bases are TGCAGTGCCCAACAGGGAAACGAGCAGTACTTC. As protein: CSAQQGNEQYF.

The gene calls are TRBV25-1 and TRBJ1-3; D unresolved. V shed 0 bases and J shed 0 bases, with 18 bases lying between them. Germline values: CDR1 MGHDK, CDR2 SYGVNS. There are 19 residues in the CDR3. The chain's CDR3 is CASSEYIIPQKTSGNTIYF. Here the CDR3 DNA reads TGTGCCAGCAGTGAATATATCATCCCGCAGAAGACCTCTGGAAACACCATATATTTT.

This CDR3 is CASSFSQHYGYTF. CDR3 nucleotides: TGTGCCAGCAGTTTCAGTCAACACTATGGCTACACCTTC. The rearrangement uses TRBV12-3 or TRBV12-4 and TRBJ1-2; D call uncertain. V shed 3 bases and J shed 3 bases, with 8 bases lying between them. The CDR3 runs to 13 residues.

The V and J genes are TRBV6-5 and TRBJ2-1; 14 bases are shared with TRBD2. Looked up from germline, CDR1 is MNHEY and CDR2 is SVGAGI. V was pared by 4 bases and J by 7 bases, with 3 bases of the junction left unmatched. This CDR3 is 15 amino acids long. The CDR3 region has the DNA TGTGCCAGCAGTTGGGGGACTAGCGGGAGTAATGAGCAGTTCTTC. It codes for CASSWGTSGSNEQFF.

The V call is TRBV20-1, the J call TRBJ2-1; 12 nucleotides line up with TRBD2. Germline CDR1 DFQATT, CDR2 SNEGSKA (reference sequence). The CDR3 spans 14 residues. V lost 5 bases and J lost 6; bases outside the gene matches: 5. Here the CDR3 reads CSARGLAGFNEQFF. CDR3 coding DNA: TGCAGTGCTCGCGGACTAGCGGGATTCAATGAGCAGTTCTTC.